A selection of T cell receptor beta chains follows, all from one sample in a study of T cell responses to AZD1222 COVID-19 vaccine. Clones were sequenced by immunoSEQ multiplex PCR, and TCRdb holds only the in-frame ones, with some missing. The sample has some 200,000 clones, around 90% seen once. Sequenced here: peripheral blood, sampled on day 0 of AZD1222 vaccination. These receptors all come from an adult in good health. CDR3s include the opening cysteine and the closing phenylalanine or tryptophan. The order of the fields is CDR3 length, clone size, V gene, J gene, D gene, CDR3 protein, CDR3 DNA. A D gene is named only where the DNA matches it firmly. Clone size is not always given. Where it is, it says once, few, many or a class for expanded clones.

len: 13; abundance: once; v_gene: TRBV13; j_gene: TRBJ1-1; d_gene: .; CDR3aa: CASSSHMNTEAFF; CDR3nt: TGTGCCAGCAGCTCACATATGAACACTGAAGCTTTCTTT
len: 16; abundance: .; v_gene: TRBV6-6; j_gene: TRBJ1-3; d_gene: TRBD1; CDR3aa: CASSYLLQGSGNTIYF; CDR3nt: TGTGCCAGCAGTTACTTATTACAGGGGTCCGGAAACACCATATATTTT
len: 13; abundance: .; v_gene: TRBV15; j_gene: TRBJ2-5; d_gene: .; CDR3aa: CATSGIGRETQYF; CDR3nt: TGTGCCACCTCGGGAATAGGGAGAGAGACCCAGTACTTC
len: 13; abundance: .; v_gene: TRBV5-6; j_gene: TRBJ2-7; d_gene: .; CDR3aa: CASSLPAARNQYF; CDR3nt: TGTGCCAGCAGCTTGCCGGCAGCGAGGAACCAGTACTTC
len: 14; abundance: once; v_gene: TRBV29-1; j_gene: TRBJ2-7; d_gene: .; CDR3aa: CSVEEFPTQKGQYF; CDR3nt: TGCAGCGTTGAAGAGTTTCCTACGCAAAAAGGGCAGTACTTC
len: 17; abundance: .; v_gene: TRBV12-5; j_gene: TRBJ2-5; d_gene: TRBD2; CDR3aa: CASGLESSGGLGETQYF; CDR3nt: TGTGCTAGTGGTTTGGAGTCTAGCGGGGGACTCGGGGAGACCCAGTACTTC
len: 12; abundance: .; v_gene: TRBV2; j_gene: TRBJ2-5; d_gene: .; CDR3aa: CASETPGETQYF; CDR3nt: TGTGCCAGCGAGACACCCGGAGAGACCCAGTACTTC
len: 15; abundance: once; v_gene: TRBV13; j_gene: TRBJ2-7; d_gene: .; CDR3aa: CASSLGGRVTSEQYF; CDR3nt: TGTGCCAGCAGCTTAGGCGGTAGGGTTACTAGCGAGCAGTACTTC
len: 14; abundance: .; v_gene: TRBV19; j_gene: TRBJ1-2; d_gene: TRBD1; CDR3aa: CASRKDREVGGYTF; CDR3nt: TGTGCCAGCCGAAAGGACAGGGAGGTTGGTGGCTACACCTTC
len: 15; abundance: few; v_gene: TRBV7-8; j_gene: TRBJ1-1; d_gene: TRBD1; CDR3aa: CASSWSRDRNTEAFF; CDR3nt: TGTGCCAGCAGCTGGAGCCGGGACAGAAACACTGAAGCTTTCTTT
len: 15; abundance: .; v_gene: TRBV5-6; j_gene: TRBJ2-7; d_gene: .; CDR3aa: CASSAGAASSYEQYF; CDR3nt: TGTGCCAGCAGCGCGGGTGCAGCTTCATCCTACGAGCAGTACTTC
len: 15; abundance: .; v_gene: TRBV18; j_gene: TRBJ2-7; d_gene: TRBD1; CDR3aa: CASSPGGQRFYEQYF; CDR3nt: TGTGCCAGCTCACCAGGGGGACAGAGATTCTACGAGCAGTACTTC
len: 15; abundance: .; v_gene: TRBV25-1; j_gene: TRBJ2-1; d_gene: TRBD2; CDR3aa: CASSHTSGGADEQFF; CDR3nt: TGTGCCAGCAGCCACACTAGCGGGGGGGCCGATGAGCAGTTCTTC
len: 18; abundance: .; v_gene: TRBV28; j_gene: TRBJ2-3; d_gene: .; CDR3aa: CASSLTGGTRGRTDTQYF; CDR3nt: TGTGCCAGCAGTTTAACGGGGGGAACTAGGGGGAGAACAGATACGCAGTATTTT
len: 15; abundance: .; v_gene: TRBV3-1/TRBV3-2; j_gene: TRBJ1-2; d_gene: .; CDR3aa: CASSQGQTGSYGYTF; CDR3nt: TGTGCCAGCAGCCAAGGCCAGACAGGATCATATGGCTACACCTTC